Following are 11 T cell receptor beta chains from one sample sequenced in a study of T cell repertoires in cytomegalovirus infection. One entry per CDR3 protein results from TCRdb running MiXCR on the reads. The sample holds some 400,000 distinct CDR3 sequences, approximately 30% seen once. The specimen sequenced was PBMCs. The receptor set was obtained from a human donor in good health (CMV status not recorded). Some clones in this sample may be carry-over from other donors' samples.

Only a few counts were recorded for this clonotype. The chain joins TRBV29-1 to TRBJ2-7; D may match TRBD1 or TRBD2 (6 bases each). Per germline, CDR1 SQVTM and CDR2 ANQGSEA. The length of the CDR3 is 13 residues. V lost 4 bases, J lost 2 bases, and 12 bases lay in between. CDR3 nucleotides: TGCAGCGTTGTTCCGGGGGCCACCTACGAGCAGTACTTC. Its translation: CSVVPGATYEQYF.

There are many counts of this clonotype. This chain links TRBV7-2 with TRBJ1-2; TRBD1 matches 9 bases. The V segment lost 6 bases and the J segment 7 bases; nucleotides outside the gene matches: 9. The CDR3 length is 14 residues. Looked up from germline, CDR1 is SGHTA and CDR2 is FQGNSA. The CDR3 bases are TGTGCCAGCAGTCTCCAACAGGGGGCGACTGGCTACACCTTC. Translation: CASSLQQGATGYTF.

The chain has TRBV5-1 and TRBJ1-6; D unresolved. CDR3 length equals 12 residues. The V gene lost 5 bases and the J gene lost 8 bases, with 8 bases spanning the gap. Germline lookup yields CDR1 SGHRS and CDR2 YFSETQ. CDR3 region: CASRENDSPLHF. The DNA of the CDR3 is TGCGCCAGCAGGGAAAACGATTCACCCCTCCACTTT.

The chain couples TRBV7-9 to TRBJ2-6, with TRBD1 matching 7 bases. CDR1 and CDR2 from the germline V gene are SEHNR and FQNEAQ (reference sequence). The CDR3 extends over 18 amino acids. The J segment lost 0 bases and the V segment lost 7 bases, leaving 12 bases of the junction unmatched. This CDR3 is CASTPSGQSPSGANVLTF. The CDR3 DNA is TGTGCCAGCACCCCCTCGGGACAGAGTCCCTCTGGGGCCAACGTCCTGACTTTC.

This clonotype was seen a handful of times. J is TRBJ2-3 and V is TRBV25-1; 11 bases line up with TRBD1. This CDR3 region has 18 residues. V lost 6 bases and J lost 0; bases outside the gene matches: 11. The germline V gene has CDR1 MGHDK and CDR2 SYGVNS. CDR3 DNA sequence: TGTGCCAGCAGCAACGCCGGGACAGGGGGTTCTAGCACAGATACGCAGTATTTT. Protein product: CASSNAGTGGSSTDTQYF. The variable domain in full, with the rest retrieved from reference TRBV25-1 and TRBJ2-3, is EADIYQTPRYLVIGTGKKITLECSQTMGHDKMYWYQQDPGMELHLIHYSYGVNSTEKGDLSSESTVSRIRTEHFPLTLESARPSHTSQYLCASSNAGTGGSSTDTQYFGPGTRLTVL.

The chain links TRBV5-1 to TRBJ1-2, with D possibly being TRBD1 (5 bases). V was pared by 2 bases and J by 4 bases, with 9 bases between. This CDR3 has 13 amino acids. CDR1 SGHRS and CDR2 YFSETQ come from the germline V gene. The CDR3 sequence: CASSFGTAYGYTF. The CDR3 DNA sequence: TGCGCCAGCAGCTTCGGGACGGCCTATGGCTACACCTTC.

The table lists this clonotype with a few counts. This chain connects TRBV7-9 to TRBJ1-1; a possible D gene is TRBD1 (6 bases). The germline gives CDR1 SEHNR, CDR2 FQNEAQ (reference sequence). The CDR3 runs 16 residues. With 1 base removed from V and 2 bases from J, the gap between germline ends came to 14 bases. CDR3 loop: CASSLEGGRINTEAFF. The CDR3, as DNA: TGTGCCAGCAGCTTAGAGGGGGGACGAATAAACACTGAAGCTTTCTTT.

The V call is TRBV29-1, the J call TRBJ2-1, with D possibly matching TRBD2 (6 bases). The CDR3 consists of 12 residues. Germline V gene data show CDR1 as SQVTM and CDR2 as ANQGSEA. Between the trimmed V and J ends, which lost 6 bases and 7 bases, there was a span of 13 bases. The CDR3 region is CSVPGLHNEQFF. CDR3 coding DNA: TGCAGCGTACCGGGACTTCATAATGAGCAGTTCTTC.

This clonotype was observed at least ten times. The chain joins TRBV7-2 to TRBJ2-3; perhaps TRBD1 as D (5 bases). The V gene's germline CDR1 is SGHTA and CDR2 FQGNSA. The CDR3 runs to 18 residues. V lost 1 base, J lost 0 bases, and 17 bases lay in between. CDR3: CASSLGRGAWLSTDTQYF. The CDR3, as DNA: TGTGCCAGCAGCTTAGGAAGGGGCGCTTGGTTGAGCACAGATACGCAGTATTTT.

The gene calls are TRBV6-2 or TRBV6-3 and TRBJ2-2; either TRBD1 or TRBD2 may supply D (5 bases each). Trimming shortened V by 4 bases and J by 5 bases, and 20 bases separated the two germline ends. CDR1 and CDR2 (germline): MNHEY, SVGEGT. The CDR3 is made up of 17 amino acids. CDR3 in amino acids: CASSWQGSNGGTGELFF. Written as DNA, the CDR3 is TGTGCCAGCAGTTGGCAGGGTTCAAACGGAGGAACCGGGGAGCTGTTTTTT.

The V gene is TRBV12-3 or TRBV12-4, the J gene TRBJ2-7; a weak D match, TRBD1 (5 bases). The length of the CDR3 is 14 residues. V shed 4 bases and J shed 3 bases, with 13 bases lying between them. CDR3 protein: CASSYQAGCYEQYF. The CDR3 DNA sequence: TGTGCCAGCAGTTACCAGGCAGGGTGCTACGAGCAGTACTTC.